This T cell receptor beta chain was documented in a study of control samples from healthy donors and cancer patients (dated by TCRdb to between 2020 and 2021). A few counts support this clone. Its antigen remains undetermined. Base-call qualities are not available, and no considerably larger clone is one nucleotide away. From a lookup of the germline V gene (reference sequence), CDR1 and CDR2 are GTSNPN and SVGIG. Clipping removes 8 bases from V and 4 bases from J, with 5 as the unmatched junction base count. Reading from cysteine to phenylalanine, the CDR3 counts 12 amino acids. The retained sequence is limited to the CDR3, 36 bases, with the frame set at the first base. Library generation was performed with the immunoSEQ multiplex PCR assay. TCRdb retrieved this table from immuneACCESS and kept in-frame rearrangements only. Not all clones are present; in checked studies, unresolved V genes account for under half, and no reason is known for the remainder. A total of some 120,000 clones appear in this sample, approximately 92% of them only once. Less than 0.65% of the sample comes from the top ten.

The rearrangement joined TRBV30 to TRBJ2-5; 9 central nucleotides agree with TRBD2. The clonotype was recovered from a man older than 75 with head and neck cancer. Sample: PBMCs. Here is the DNA: TGTGCCGGGCGGGGGGGGCCAGAGACCCAGTACTTC. Translated, it gives CAGRGGPETQYF.